This TCR beta chain was captured by sequencing in a study of cytomegalovirus exposure and HLA in healthy donors. Germline values: CDR1 MNHNY, CDR2 SVGAGI (reference sequence). V shed 7 bases and J 8 bases; nucleotides not matched to a gene: 10. CDR3 length equals 15 residues. This PCR relied on a set of 60 Vbeta primers and 13 Jbeta primers. The data were produced by immunoSEQ multiplex PCR, yet TCRdb's version contains in-frame clones alone and is incomplete. The sample records about 110,000 clones, under 85% being singletons. About this clone: As yet, its antigen is unknown.

Findings and limits, study-wide: Sequencing likely produced, as an artifact, a cluster of highly shared sequence variants. Apart from CMV serostatus, no immune exposure information was available.

This chain uses TRBV6-6 with TRBJ1-4, with 10 nucleotides matching TRBD1. The receptor comes from a young man in good health and CMV-seropositive. Sequencing was done on a sample of PBMCs. The CDR3 protein is CASTSRGQGDEKLFF. CDR3 sequence (DNA): TGTGCCAGCACCTCCCGTGGACAGGGGGACGAAAAACTGTTTTTT.